The T cell receptor beta chain described here comes from a study of blood T cell repertoires in COVID-19 (dated by TCRdb to about 2020). About the investigation overall: Samples covering the acute and convalescent phases of COVID-19 were provided by collaborators in the United States, Italy and Spain. Where HLA class I and class II types were available, the types were taken from metadata supplied by the sample provider, not from assay-based typing. Subjects who had been exposed to COVID-19, were actively infected with it, or had recovered from it provided the deeply sampled blood TCRbeta repertoires that made up the dataset. The repertoires were made available in a free public database intended to serve as a resource for research on the immune response to SARS-CoV-2. The material from the prospective study consisted of cDNA or gDNA derived from T cells, B-cell-depleted T cells, or PBMCs. The samples were drawn from the first 160 participants of the ongoing ImmuneRACE study and from 1,254 subjects provided by 6 global collaborators. The sample metadata nearly always contained a de-identified subject ID, COVID-19 status, age in years and sex.

The collaborating institutions used their own protocols to collect whole blood in K2EDTA tubes. For TCRbeta analysis, collaborator samples were shipped as frozen whole blood, as isolated PBMCs, or as DNA extracted from either sample type. TCRbeta CDR3 regions were amplified from genomic DNA using the immunoSEQ Assay, a bias-controlled multiplex PCR. For the original study's pipeline: Nucleated cell counts per sample were estimated from amplification of reference gene primers within the assay. Sequence reads were collapsed and filtered to measure the absolute abundance of every unique TCRbeta CDR3 rearrangement. For each sample, productive Simpson clonality was calculated as the square root of Simpson's diversity index over productive rearrangements. TCRdb stores this immuneACCESS table with in-frame sequences only. Part of the clones is absent; in the studies checked, under half of the shortfall reflects unresolved V genes, and no reason is known for the rest. The V and J calls and clone size were taken over from that table, and D and trimming were inferred from the DNA. This sample gives about 210,000 clones in total; roughly 78% of them show up just once. Of the sample, approximately 12% is held by the ten largest clones.

To note about this clone: The target of this receptor is not known. The record has no base qualities; no much larger clone is one base away.

V and J are truncated by 4 bases and 0 bases respectively, leaving an intervening sequence of 11 bases. Looking up the germline V gene yields CDR1 SGHRS and CDR2 YFSETQ. The CDR3 spans 15 residues, from the cysteine through the phenylalanine. Only CDR3 DNA is held: 45 bases, read in frame from base 1. The research as a whole found: How much clinical and demographic metadata was included differed by source and by participant, and the metadata was provided uncurated.

The chain is encoded by TRBV5-1 joined to TRBJ2-1; the D gene cannot be named for sure. Specimen: peripheral blood. This clonotype was obtained from a middle-aged woman with acute or convalescent COVID-19. For the CDR3, the sequence is CASSRDSSSYNEQFF. The bases read TGCGCCAGCAGCCGTGACTCGAGCTCCTACAATGAGCAGTTCTTC.